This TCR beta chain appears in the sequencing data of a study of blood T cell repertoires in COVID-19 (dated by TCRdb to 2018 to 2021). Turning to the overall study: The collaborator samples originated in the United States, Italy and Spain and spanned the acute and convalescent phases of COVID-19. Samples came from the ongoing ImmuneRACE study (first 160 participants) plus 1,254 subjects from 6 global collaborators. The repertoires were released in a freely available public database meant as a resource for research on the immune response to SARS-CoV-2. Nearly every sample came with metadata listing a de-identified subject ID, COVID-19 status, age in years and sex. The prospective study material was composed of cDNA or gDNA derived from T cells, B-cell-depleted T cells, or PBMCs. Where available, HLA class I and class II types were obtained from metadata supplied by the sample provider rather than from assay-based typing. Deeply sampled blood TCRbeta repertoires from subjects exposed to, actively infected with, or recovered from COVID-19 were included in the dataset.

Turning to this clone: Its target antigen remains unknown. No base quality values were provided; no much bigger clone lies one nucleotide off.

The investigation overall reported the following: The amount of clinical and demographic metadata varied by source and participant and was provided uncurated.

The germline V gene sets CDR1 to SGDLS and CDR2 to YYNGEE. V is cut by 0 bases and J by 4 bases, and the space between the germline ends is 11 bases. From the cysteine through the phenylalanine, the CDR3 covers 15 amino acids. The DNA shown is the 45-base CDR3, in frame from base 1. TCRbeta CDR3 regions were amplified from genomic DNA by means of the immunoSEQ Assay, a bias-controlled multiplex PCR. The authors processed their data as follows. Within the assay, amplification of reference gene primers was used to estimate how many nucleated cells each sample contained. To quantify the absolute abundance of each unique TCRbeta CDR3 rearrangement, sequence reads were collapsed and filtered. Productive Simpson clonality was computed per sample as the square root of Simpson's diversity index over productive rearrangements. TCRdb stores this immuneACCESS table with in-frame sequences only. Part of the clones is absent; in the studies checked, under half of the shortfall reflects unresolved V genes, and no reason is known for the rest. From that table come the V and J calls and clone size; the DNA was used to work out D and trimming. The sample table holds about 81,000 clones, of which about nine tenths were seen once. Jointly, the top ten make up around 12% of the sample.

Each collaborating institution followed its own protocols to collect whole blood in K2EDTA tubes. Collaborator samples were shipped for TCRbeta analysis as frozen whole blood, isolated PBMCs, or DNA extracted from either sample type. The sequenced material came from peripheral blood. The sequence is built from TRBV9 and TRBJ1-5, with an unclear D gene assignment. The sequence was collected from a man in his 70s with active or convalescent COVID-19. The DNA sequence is TGTGCCAGCAGCGTAGATCCAGGTAGTAATCAGCCCCAGCATTTT. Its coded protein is CASSVDPGSNQPQHF. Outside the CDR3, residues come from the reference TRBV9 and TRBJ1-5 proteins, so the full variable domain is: DSGVTQTPKHLITATGQRVTLRCSPRSGDLSVYWYQQSLDQGLQFLIQYYNGEERAKGNILERFSAQQFPDLHSELNLSSLELGDSALYFCASSVDPGSNQPQHFGDGTRLSIL.